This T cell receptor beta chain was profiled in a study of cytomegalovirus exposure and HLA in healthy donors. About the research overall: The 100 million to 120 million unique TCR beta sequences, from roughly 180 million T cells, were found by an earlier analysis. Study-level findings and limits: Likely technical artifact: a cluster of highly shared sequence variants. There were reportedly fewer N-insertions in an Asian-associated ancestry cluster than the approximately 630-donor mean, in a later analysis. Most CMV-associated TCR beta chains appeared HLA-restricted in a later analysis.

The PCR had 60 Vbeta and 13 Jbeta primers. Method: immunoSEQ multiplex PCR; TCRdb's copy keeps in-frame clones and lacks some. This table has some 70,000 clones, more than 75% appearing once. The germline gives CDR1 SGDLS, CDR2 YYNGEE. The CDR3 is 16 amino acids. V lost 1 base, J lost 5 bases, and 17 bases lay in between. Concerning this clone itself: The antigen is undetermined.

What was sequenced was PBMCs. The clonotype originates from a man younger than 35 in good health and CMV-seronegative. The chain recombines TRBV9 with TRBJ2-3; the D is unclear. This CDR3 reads CASSVKLGRAGDTQYF. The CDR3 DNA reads TGTGCCAGCAGCGTAAAGCTAGGCCGAGCTGGAGATACGCAGTATTTT.